A selection of T cell receptor beta chains follows, all from one sample in a study of tissue T cells after allogeneic stem cell transplantation. Only in-frame clones appear in the TCRdb table, and some are missing; sequencing was by immunoSEQ multiplex PCR. The profile covers some 10,000 clones, with approximately 65% appearing a single time and about a quarter taken by the ten largest. The sequences come from tissue from the stomach, collected at autopsy. These receptors all stem from a male donor aged 60 or over with lung cancer. The CDR3 runs from the conserved cysteine through the conserved F or W. Fields, in order: D gene, V gene, clone size, J gene, CDR3 protein, CDR3 DNA. A D gene is named only where the DNA matches it firmly. The listing skips clone size in some rows; elsewhere it reads once, few, many or a size class.

D: NA
V: TRBV6-5
size: NA
J: TRBJ2-1
CDR3: CASSLLEPYYNEQFF
DNA: TGTGCCAGCAGCCTCCTAGAGCCCTATTACAATGAGCAGTTCTTC

D: NA
V: TRBV7-2
size: NA
J: TRBJ2-7
CDR3: CASSFEVGYEQYF
DNA: TGTGCCAGCAGCTTTGAGGTGGGATACGAGCAGTACTTC

D: TRBD1
V: TRBV28
size: NA
J: TRBJ1-3
CDR3: CASSLSDRGSGNTIYF
DNA: TGTGCCAGCAGTTTATCTGACAGGGGGAGTGGAAACACCATATATTTT

D: TRBD1
V: TRBV19
size: medium-sized
J: TRBJ1-4
CDR3: CASSIRQGNEKLFF
DNA: TGTGCCAGTAGTATTAGACAGGGAAATGAAAAACTGTTTTTT

D: NA
V: TRBV2
size: NA
J: TRBJ1-1
CDR3: CASSARGRGTEAFF
DNA: TGTGCCAGCAGTGCCCGGGGCAGGGGCACTGAAGCTTTCTTT

D: NA
V: TRBV2
size: NA
J: TRBJ1-5
CDR3: CASSGGGGSNQPQHF
DNA: TGTGCCAGCAGTGGGGGAGGGGGAAGCAATCAGCCCCAGCATTTT

D: NA
V: TRBV7-8
size: NA
J: TRBJ1-5
CDR3: CASSLEGRVQPQHF
DNA: TGTGCCAGCAGCTTAGAAGGGCGAGTTCAGCCCCAGCATTTT

D: NA
V: TRBV6-5
size: NA
J: TRBJ1-3
CDR3: CASSLGPPGGNTIYF
DNA: TGTGCCAGCAGCTTGGGCCCCCCGGGTGGAAACACCATATATTTT

D: NA
V: TRBV3-1/TRBV3-2
size: few
J: TRBJ2-5
CDR3: CASSQVLETQYF
DNA: TGTGCCAGCAGCCAAGTATTGGAGACCCAGTACTTC

D: NA
V: TRBV2
size: once
J: TRBJ2-1
CDR3: CASSLSSYNEQFF
DNA: TGTGCCAGCAGTCTTAGCTCCTACAATGAGCAGTTCTTC

D: NA
V: TRBV6-2/TRBV6-3
size: NA
J: TRBJ2-6
CDR3: CASSYLAGANVLTF
DNA: TGTGCCAGCAGTTACTTGGCCGGGGCCAACGTCCTGACTTTC

D: NA
V: TRBV5-1
size: NA
J: TRBJ2-3
CDR3: CASSLQAMSTDTQYF
DNA: TGCGCCAGCAGCTTGCAAGCGATGAGCACAGATACGCAGTATTTT

D: NA
V: TRBV7-4
size: medium-sized
J: TRBJ2-1
CDR3: CASSLAGTPNDEQFF
DNA: TGTGCCAGCAGCTTAGCCGGGACACCCAACGATGAGCAGTTCTTC